The entry below describes one T cell receptor (beta chain). This entry is derived from a study of T-cell memory formation after mild COVID-19. TCRdb independently ran MiXCR on the 5' RACE reads; one entry per CDR3 protein. The data hold 400,000 or so distinct CDR3 sequences, with 20% observed a single time. This CDR3 region has 13 residues. V was cut by 6 bases and J by 3 bases, with 9 bases left in between. Germline CDR1 is LGHNT and CDR2 is FRNRAP. This TCR derives from an adult woman who had mild COVID-19 (a few samples of this study predate the infection). Cell type and time point are not known. Material for sequencing was PBMCs or a T cell subset sorted from them (not recorded which). The chain uses TRBV12-5 and TRBJ1-5; D uncertain. The CDR3, as DNA: TGTGCTAGTGGAAGGGAGCTCAATCAGCCCCAGCATTTT. Its protein is CASGRELNQPQHF.